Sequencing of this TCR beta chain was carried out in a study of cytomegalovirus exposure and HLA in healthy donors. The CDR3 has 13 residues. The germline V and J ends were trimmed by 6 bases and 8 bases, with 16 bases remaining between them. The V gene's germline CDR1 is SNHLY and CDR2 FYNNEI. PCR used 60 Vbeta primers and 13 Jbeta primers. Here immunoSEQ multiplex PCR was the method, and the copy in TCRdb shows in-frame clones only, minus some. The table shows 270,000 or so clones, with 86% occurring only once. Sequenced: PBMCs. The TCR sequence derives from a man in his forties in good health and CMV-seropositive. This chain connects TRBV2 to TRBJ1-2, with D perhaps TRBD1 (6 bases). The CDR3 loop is CASSADSFWGYTF. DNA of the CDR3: TGTGCCAGCAGCGCGGACAGTTTTTGGGGCTACACCTTC.